This T cell receptor beta chain comes out of a study of cytomegalovirus exposure and HLA in healthy donors. Primers for the PCR totalled 60 Vbeta and 13 Jbeta. Libraries were prepared by immunoSEQ multiplex PCR; TCRdb keeps only in-frame clonotypes and omits some of them. The repertoire has about 150,000 clones, around 80% of them found once; the top ten carry 4.5% to 5.5%. The CDR3 spans 16 residues. With 4 bases clipped from V and 6 bases from J, the junction kept 9 bases outside the gene matches. Germline V lookup: CDR1 MGHDK, CDR2 SYGVNS. Study-wide findings and caveats: Per a prior analysis, the majority of TCR beta V segments were productive roughly 87% or roughly 30% of the time. The majority of CMV-associated TCR beta chains were reported as apparently HLA-restricted in a later analysis. TCR beta sequences reportedly predicted most subjects' HLA-A and HLA-B alleles accurately. A later analysis found common viral pathogens apparently linked to several of the most significant clusters.

Remarks on this clone: The antigen is unknown.

The rearrangement joins TRBV25-1 to TRBJ2-2, with TRBD1 identical over 9 bases. Specimen: PBMCs. The receptor's source is a man between 18 and 29 years old in good health and CMV-seronegative. The CDR3 loop is CASSARGTGKSGELFF. DNA for the CDR3: TGTGCCAGCAGTGCGCGTGGGACAGGGAAATCCGGGGAGCTGTTTTTT.